The following is a T cell receptor (beta chain) sequence with its context. Its antigen is still unknown. The data belong to a study of cytomegalovirus exposure and HLA in healthy donors. Study-wide results and caveats: Cytomegalovirus status was reportedly diagnosed by the classifier with high specificity and sensitivity.

Germline lookup yields CDR1 SGDLS and CDR2 YYNGEE. V was shortened by 3 bases and J by 4 bases, with 14 bases between the two germline ends. CDR3 size: 15 residues. Generated by immunoSEQ multiplex PCR, the TCRdb table keeps only in-frame clones and is missing some. Here the sample spans tens of thousands of clones, roughly 88% being singletons. The chain has TRBV9 and TRBJ2-1, with a tentative D call TRBD1 (6 bases). Sequencing was performed on PBMCs. The receptor was isolated from a woman in her twenties or thirties in good health and CMV-seronegative. The CDR3 spells CASSAQGNGYNEQFF. Here the CDR3 DNA reads TGTGCCAGCAGCGCCCAGGGGAACGGGTACAATGAGCAGTTCTTC.